Following are 8 T cell receptor beta chains from one sample sequenced in a study of T cell responses to AZD1222 COVID-19 vaccine (dated by TCRdb to 2020 to 2023). Library preparation employed the immunoSEQ multiplex PCR assay. Held by TCRdb, this immuneACCESS table contains in-frame sequences only and omits some clones. Under half of the omission traces to an unresolved V gene where checked; the cause of the rest is unknown. The sample has about 160,000 clones on record, about 92% of them singletons. Approximately 0.97% of the sample goes to the ten largest clones. The time point label here, explained by the study, means: baseline before first vaccination. The source was peripheral blood, collected on day 0 of AZD1222 vaccination. Every receptor here comes from an adult in good health.

The chain recombines TRBV18 with TRBJ2-3, with 12 bases identical to TRBD2. J gave up 3 bases and V 4 bases, and 5 bases lay outside the gene matches. Germline CDR1 KGHSH, CDR2 LQKENI. The CDR3 totals 16 residues. In DNA form, the CDR3 reads TGTGCCAGCTCACTTCGACTAGCGGGGGATACAGATACGCAGTATTTT. It codes for CASSLRLAGDTDTQYF.

V gene TRBV18 combines with J gene TRBJ1-5; TRBD1 is a possible D gene (6 bases). Germline CDR1 reads KGHSH; CDR2 reads LQKENI. The CDR3 has 16 amino acids. Trimming pared 3 bases from V and 13 bases from J, leaving 25 bases between. CDR3: CASSPNRTVYQRVQHF. CDR3 DNA: TGTGCCAGCTCACCGAACCGGACAGTTTACCAAAGAGTTCAGCATTTT.

The rearrangement uses TRBV6-5 and TRBJ2-1; 9 bases agree with TRBD2. The germline gives CDR1 MNHEY, CDR2 SVGAGI. The CDR3 is made up of 14 amino acids. Trimming cost V 6 bases and J 9 bases; bases outside gene matches: 9. The CDR3 sequence is CASRRGGDFGEQFF. CDR3 DNA: TGTGCCAGCAGGCGGGGGGGCGATTTCGGTGAGCAGTTCTTC.

The chain carries TRBV19 and TRBJ1-5, with a possible D match to TRBD1 (5 bases). Trimming took 5 bases from V and 10 from J, leaving 15 bases between them. Germline-derived CDR1 and CDR2 are LNHDA and SQIVND (reference sequence). The CDR3 runs to 13 residues. Written as DNA, the CDR3 is TGTGCCAGTAGTCCCAACAGGTCCTCTCCCCAGCATTTT. Translating gives CASSPNRSSPQHF. Combining the CDR3 with reference TRBV19 and TRBJ1-5 gives the whole variable domain DGGITQSPKYLFRKEGQNVTLSCEQNLNHDAMYWYRQDPGQGLRLIYYSQIVNDFQKGDIAEGYSVSREKKESFPLTVTSAQKNPTAFYLCASSPNRSSPQHFGDGTRLSIL.

The chain combines TRBV4-3 with TRBJ2-4, with D tentatively TRBD1 or TRBD2 (6 bases each). The CDR3 extends over 18 amino acids. With 0 bases removed from V and 2 bases from J, the gap between germline ends came to 17 bases. Germline V gene data show CDR1 as LGHNA and CDR2 as YSLEER. The CDR3 sequence is CASSQDLEGGWSKNIQYF. CDR3 bases: TGCGCCAGCAGCCAAGATCTGGAGGGGGGCTGGTCCAAAAACATTCAGTACTTC.

The J gene is TRBJ1-2, the V gene TRBV5-5, with D unclear. Trimming cost V 8 bases and J 6 bases, with 17 bases left between them. CDR1 is SGHKS, CDR2 YYEKEE, per germline (reference sequence). There are 13 residues in the CDR3. DNA of the CDR3: TGTGCCAGGATACCGGGAGGGCCCCATGGCTACACCTTC. Translating it yields CARIPGGPHGYTF.

This clone was recorded once. V and J are TRBV7-9 and TRBJ1-5, with 7 bases that match TRBD1. The CDR3 consists of 16 residues. V trimming: 1 base; J trimming: 3 bases; junction bases outside the gene matches: 6. Per the germline V gene, CDR1 is SEHNR and CDR2 is FQNEAQ (reference sequence). The CDR3 region has the DNA TGTGCCAGCAGCTTAGTTTTCGACAGGGACAATCAGCCCCAGCATTTT. Its translation: CASSLVFDRDNQPQHF.

This clone was observed a few times. The genes are TRBV6-2 or TRBV6-3 and TRBJ2-1; tentatively, D is TRBD1 or TRBD2 (7 bases each). Germline V lookup: CDR1 MNHEY, CDR2 SVGEGT. The CDR3 totals 17 residues. Trimming took off 4 bases at V and 3 bases at J, with 19 bases between the two ends. The CDR3 is CASSSLQRGQNYNEQFF. The DNA of the CDR3 is TGTGCCAGCAGTTCTTTACAGCGGGGACAGAACTACAATGAGCAGTTCTTC.